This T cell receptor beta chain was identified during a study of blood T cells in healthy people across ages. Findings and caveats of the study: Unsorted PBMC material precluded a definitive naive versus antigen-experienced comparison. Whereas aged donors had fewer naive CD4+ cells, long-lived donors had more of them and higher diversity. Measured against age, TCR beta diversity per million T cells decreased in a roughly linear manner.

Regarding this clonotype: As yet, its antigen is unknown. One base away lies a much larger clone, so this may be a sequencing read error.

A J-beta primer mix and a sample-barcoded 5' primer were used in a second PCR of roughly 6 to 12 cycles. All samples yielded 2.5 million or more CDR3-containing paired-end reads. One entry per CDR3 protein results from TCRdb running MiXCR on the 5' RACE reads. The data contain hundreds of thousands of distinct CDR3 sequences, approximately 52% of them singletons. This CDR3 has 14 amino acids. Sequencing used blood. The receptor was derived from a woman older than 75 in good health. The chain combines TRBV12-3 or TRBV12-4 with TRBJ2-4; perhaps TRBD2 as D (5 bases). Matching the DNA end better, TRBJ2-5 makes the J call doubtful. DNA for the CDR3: TGTGCCAGCAGTAGACGACGGGGCCAAGAGACCCAGTACTTC. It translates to CASSRRRGQETQYF.